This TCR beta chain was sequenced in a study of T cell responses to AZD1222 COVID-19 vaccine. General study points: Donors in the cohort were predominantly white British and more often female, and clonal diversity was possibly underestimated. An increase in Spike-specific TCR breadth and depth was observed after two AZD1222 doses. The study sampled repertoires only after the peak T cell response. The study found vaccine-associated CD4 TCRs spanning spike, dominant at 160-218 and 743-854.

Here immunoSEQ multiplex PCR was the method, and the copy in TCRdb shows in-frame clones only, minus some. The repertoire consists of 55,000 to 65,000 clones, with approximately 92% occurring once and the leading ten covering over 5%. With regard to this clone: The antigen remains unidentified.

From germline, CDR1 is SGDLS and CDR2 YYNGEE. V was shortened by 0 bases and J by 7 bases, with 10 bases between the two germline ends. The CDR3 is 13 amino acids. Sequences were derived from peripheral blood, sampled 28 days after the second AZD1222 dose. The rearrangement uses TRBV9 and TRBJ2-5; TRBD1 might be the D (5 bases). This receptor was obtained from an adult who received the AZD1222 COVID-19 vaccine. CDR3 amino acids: CASSVEQVGTQYF. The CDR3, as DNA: TGTGCCAGCAGCGTAGAACAGGTGGGGACCCAGTACTTC.